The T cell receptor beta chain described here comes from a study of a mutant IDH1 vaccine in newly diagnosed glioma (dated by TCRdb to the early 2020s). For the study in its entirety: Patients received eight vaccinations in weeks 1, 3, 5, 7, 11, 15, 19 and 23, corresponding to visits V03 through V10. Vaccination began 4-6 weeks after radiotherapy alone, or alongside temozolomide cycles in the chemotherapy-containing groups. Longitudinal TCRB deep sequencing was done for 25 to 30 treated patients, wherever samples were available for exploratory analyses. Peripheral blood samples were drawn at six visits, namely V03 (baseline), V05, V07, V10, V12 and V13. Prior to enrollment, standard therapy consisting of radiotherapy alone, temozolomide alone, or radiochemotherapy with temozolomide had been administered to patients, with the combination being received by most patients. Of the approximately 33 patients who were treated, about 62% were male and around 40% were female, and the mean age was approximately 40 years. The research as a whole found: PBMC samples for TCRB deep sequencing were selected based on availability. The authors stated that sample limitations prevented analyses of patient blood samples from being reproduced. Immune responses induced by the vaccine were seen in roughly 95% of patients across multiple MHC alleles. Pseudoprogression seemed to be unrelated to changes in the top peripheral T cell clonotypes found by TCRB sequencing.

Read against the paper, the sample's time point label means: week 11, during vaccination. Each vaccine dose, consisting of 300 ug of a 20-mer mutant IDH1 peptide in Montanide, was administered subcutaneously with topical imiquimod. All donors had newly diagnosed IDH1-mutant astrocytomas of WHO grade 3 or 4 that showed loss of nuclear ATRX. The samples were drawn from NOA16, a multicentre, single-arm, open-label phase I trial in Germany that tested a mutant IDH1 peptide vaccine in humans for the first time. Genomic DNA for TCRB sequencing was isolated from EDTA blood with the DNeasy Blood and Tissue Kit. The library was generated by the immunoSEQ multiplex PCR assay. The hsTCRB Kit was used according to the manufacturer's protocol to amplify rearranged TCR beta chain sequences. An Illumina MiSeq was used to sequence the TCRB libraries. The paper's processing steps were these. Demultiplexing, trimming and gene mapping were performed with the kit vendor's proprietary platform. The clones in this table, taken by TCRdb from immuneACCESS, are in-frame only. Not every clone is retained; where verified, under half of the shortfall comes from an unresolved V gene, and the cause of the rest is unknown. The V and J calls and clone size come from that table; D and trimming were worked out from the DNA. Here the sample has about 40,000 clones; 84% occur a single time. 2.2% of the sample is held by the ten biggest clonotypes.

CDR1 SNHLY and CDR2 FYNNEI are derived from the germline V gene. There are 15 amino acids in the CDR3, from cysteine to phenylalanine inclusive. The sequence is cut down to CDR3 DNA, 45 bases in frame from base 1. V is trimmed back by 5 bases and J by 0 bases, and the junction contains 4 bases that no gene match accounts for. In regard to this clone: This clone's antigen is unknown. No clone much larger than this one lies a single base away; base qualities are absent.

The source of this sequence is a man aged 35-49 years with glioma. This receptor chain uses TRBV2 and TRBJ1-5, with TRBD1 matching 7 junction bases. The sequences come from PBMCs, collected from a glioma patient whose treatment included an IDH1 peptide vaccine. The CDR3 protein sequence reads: CASSRDSYSNQPQHF. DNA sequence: TGTGCCAGCAGTCGGGACAGTTATAGCAATCAGCCCCAGCATTTT.